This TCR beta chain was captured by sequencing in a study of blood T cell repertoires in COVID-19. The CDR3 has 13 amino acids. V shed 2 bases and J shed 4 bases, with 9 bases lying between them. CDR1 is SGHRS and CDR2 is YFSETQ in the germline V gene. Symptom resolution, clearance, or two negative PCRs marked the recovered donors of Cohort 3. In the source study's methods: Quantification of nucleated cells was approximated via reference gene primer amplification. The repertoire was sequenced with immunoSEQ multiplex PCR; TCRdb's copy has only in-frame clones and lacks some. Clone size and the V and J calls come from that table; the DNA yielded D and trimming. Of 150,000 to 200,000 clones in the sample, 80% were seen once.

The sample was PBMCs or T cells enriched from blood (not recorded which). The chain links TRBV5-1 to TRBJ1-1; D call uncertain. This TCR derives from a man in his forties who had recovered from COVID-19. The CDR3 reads CASSFNRGTEAFF. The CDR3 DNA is TGCGCCAGCAGCTTTAACCGGGGCACTGAAGCTTTCTTT.